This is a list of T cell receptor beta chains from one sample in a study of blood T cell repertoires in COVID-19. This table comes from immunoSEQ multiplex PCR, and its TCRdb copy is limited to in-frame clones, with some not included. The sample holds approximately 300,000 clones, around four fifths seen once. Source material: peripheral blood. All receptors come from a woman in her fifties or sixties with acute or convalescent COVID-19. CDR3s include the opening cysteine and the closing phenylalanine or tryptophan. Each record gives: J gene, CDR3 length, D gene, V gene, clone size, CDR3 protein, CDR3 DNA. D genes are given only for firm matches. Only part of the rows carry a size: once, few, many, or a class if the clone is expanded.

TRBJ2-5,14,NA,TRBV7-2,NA,CASSSGHQGETQYF,TGTGCCAGCAGCTCCGGACACCAAGGGGAGACCCAGTACTTC
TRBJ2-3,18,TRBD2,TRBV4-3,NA,CASSQAPSSGGNTDTQYF,TGCGCCAGCAGCCAAGCCCCTTCTAGCGGGGGAAACACAGATACGCAGTATTTT
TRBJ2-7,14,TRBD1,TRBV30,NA,CAWNYGTGFYEQYF,TGTGCCTGGAACTATGGGACAGGATTCTACGAGCAGTACTTC
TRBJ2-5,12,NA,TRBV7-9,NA,CASSRNQETQYF,TGTGCCAGCAGCCGTAACCAAGAGACCCAGTACTTC
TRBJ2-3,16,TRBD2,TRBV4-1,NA,CASSPTQRGGTDTQYF,TGCGCCAGCAGCCCGACCCAGCGGGGGGGAACAGATACGCAGTATTTT
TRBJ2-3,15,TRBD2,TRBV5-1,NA,CASGGLAGGTDTQYF,TGCGCCAGCGGGGGACTAGCGGGGGGCACAGATACGCAGTATTTT
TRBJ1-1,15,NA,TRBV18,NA,CASSPGQVLNTEAFF,TGTGCCAGCTCACCAGGGCAGGTCCTGAACACTGAAGCTTTCTTT
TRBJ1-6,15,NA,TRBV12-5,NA,CASGLSSGGHSPLHF,TGTGCTAGTGGTTTGTCGTCGGGGGGACACTCACCCCTCCACTTT
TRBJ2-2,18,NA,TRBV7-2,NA,CASSLEGYWGGGTGELFF,TGTGCCAGCAGCTTAGAGGGGTATTGGGGAGGAGGAACCGGGGAGCTGTTTTTT
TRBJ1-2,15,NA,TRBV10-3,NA,CAISAFLGGRGGYTF,TGTGCCATCAGTGCGTTTTTGGGAGGGCGTGGTGGCTACACCTTC
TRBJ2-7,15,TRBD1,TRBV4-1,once,CASSLSGTASYEQYF,TGCGCCAGCAGCCTCTCCGGGACAGCCTCCTACGAGCAGTACTTC
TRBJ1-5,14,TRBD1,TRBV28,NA,CASSSTGGVRPQHF,TGTGCCAGCAGTTCGACAGGGGGGGTGCGGCCCCAGCATTTT
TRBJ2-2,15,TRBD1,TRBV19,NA,CASILLDRGSGELFF,TGTGCCAGTATTCTCCTGGACAGGGGGTCCGGGGAGCTGTTTTTT
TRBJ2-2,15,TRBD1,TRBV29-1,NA,CSVVWDRSGTGELFF,TGCAGCGTTGTCTGGGACAGGTCTGGCACCGGGGAGCTGTTTTTT
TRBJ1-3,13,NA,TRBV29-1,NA,CSVSASSGNTIYF,TGCAGCGTTTCCGCCAGCTCTGGAAACACCATATATTTT
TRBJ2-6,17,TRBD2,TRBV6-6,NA,CASSPWTSGSGANVLTF,TGTGCCAGCAGTCCCTGGACTAGCGGCTCTGGGGCCAACGTCCTGACTTTC
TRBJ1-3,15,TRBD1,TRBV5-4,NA,CASSPGQSSGNTIYF,TGTGCCAGCAGCCCGGGACAGAGCTCTGGAAACACCATATATTTT
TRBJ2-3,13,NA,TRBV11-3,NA,CASSLGHTDTQYF,TGTGCCAGCAGCTTAGGTCACACAGATACGCAGTATTTT
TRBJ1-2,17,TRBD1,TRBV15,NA,CATSRNGQVLANYGYTF,TGTGCCACCAGCAGAAACGGACAGGTCTTAGCTAACTATGGCTACACCTTC
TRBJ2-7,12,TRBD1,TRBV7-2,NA,CASSKDRYEQYF,TGTGCCAGCAGTAAGGACAGGTACGAGCAGTACTTC
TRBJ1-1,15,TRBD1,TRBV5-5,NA,CASSLQGAQSTEAFF,TGTGCCAGCAGCTTACAGGGGGCGCAGAGCACTGAAGCTTTCTTT
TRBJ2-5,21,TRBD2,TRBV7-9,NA,CASSTRFGAGGPFYLGETQYF,TGTGCCAGCAGCACCCGTTTTGGAGCGGGAGGGCCATTTTATTTGGGGGAGACCCAGTACTTC
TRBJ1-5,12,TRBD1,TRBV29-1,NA,CSVGQGDQPQHF,TGCAGCGTTGGACAGGGAGATCAGCCCCAGCATTTT
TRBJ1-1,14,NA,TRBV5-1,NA,CASSPGGPDTEAFF,TGCGCCAGCAGCCCAGGAGGGCCGGACACTGAAGCTTTCTTT
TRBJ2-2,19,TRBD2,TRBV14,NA,CASSPTAGTSGSRSGELFF,TGTGCCAGCAGTCCCACCGCCGGGACTAGCGGGAGTCGCTCGGGGGAGCTGTTTTTT
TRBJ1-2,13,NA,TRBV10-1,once,CASSPTKDDGYTF,TGCGCCAGCAGCCCTACTAAAGACGATGGCTACACCTTC
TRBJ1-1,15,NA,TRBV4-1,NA,CASSQGDFLNTEAFF,TGCGCCAGCAGCCAAGGGGACTTTCTGAACACTGAAGCTTTCTTT
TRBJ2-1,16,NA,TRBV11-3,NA,CASNPGRGSTYNEQFF,TGTGCCAGCAACCCAGGCCGGGGGAGTACCTACAATGAGCAGTTCTTC
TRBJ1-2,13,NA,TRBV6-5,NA,CASSHASGGGYTF,TGTGCCAGCAGCCACGCCTCGGGGGGGGGCTACACCTTC
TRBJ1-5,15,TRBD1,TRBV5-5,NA,CASSSSGTVNQPQHF,TGTGCCAGCAGCTCCTCCGGGACAGTCAATCAGCCCCAGCATTTT
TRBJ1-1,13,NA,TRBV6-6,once,CASSPFGPNGTFF,TGTGCCAGCAGCCCCTTTGGGCCGAACGGGACTTTCTTT
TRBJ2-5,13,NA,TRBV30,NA,CAWSVRSGETQYF,TGTGCCTGGAGTGTACGAAGCGGAGAGACCCAGTACTTC
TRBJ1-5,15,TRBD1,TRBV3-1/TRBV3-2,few,CASSQTPQGYQPQHF,TGTGCCAGCAGCCAAACTCCACAGGGGTATCAGCCCCAGCATTTT
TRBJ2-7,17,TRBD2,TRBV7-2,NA,CASSSALGLAGGYEQYF,TGTGCCAGCAGCTCAGCCTTAGGACTAGCGGGAGGGTACGAGCAGTACTTC
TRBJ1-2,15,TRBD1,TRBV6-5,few,CASSPSGQGPYGYTF,TGTGCCAGCAGTCCCTCGGGACAGGGGCCCTATGGCTACACCTTC
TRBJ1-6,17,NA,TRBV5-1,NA,CASSSDFGGANNSPLHF,TGCGCCAGCAGCTCCGACTTCGGGGGGGCCAATAATTCACCCCTCCACTTT
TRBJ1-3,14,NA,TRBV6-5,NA,CASSLDSVGNTIYF,TGTGCCAGCAGTTTGGACAGCGTAGGAAACACCATATATTTT
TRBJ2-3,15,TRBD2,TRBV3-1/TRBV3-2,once,CASSLGRGFGDTQYF,TGTGCCAGCAGCCTGGGGCGGGGGTTTGGGGATACGCAGTATTTT
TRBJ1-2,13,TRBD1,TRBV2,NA,CASRIERQGVVTF,TGTGCCAGCAGGATCGAACGACAGGGGGTTGTCACCTTC
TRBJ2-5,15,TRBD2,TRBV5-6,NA,CASSPRTSGKETQYF,TGTGCCAGCAGCCCCCGGACTAGCGGGAAAGAGACCCAGTACTTC
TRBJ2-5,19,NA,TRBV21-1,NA,CASSKGNGTGGGPQETQYF,TGTGCCAGCAGCAAAGGTAATGGGACAGGGGGCGGGCCACAAGAGACCCAGTACTTC
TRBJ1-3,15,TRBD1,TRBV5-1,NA,CASRGQGASGNTIYF,TGCGCCAGCAGGGGACAGGGGGCAAGTGGAAACACCATATATTTT
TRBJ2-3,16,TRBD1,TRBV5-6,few,CASSTGTGASTDTQYF,TGTGCCAGCAGCACTGGGACAGGTGCTAGCACAGATACGCAGTATTTT
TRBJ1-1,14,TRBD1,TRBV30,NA,CAWNPDRVNTEAFF,TGTGCCTGGAATCCGGACAGGGTGAACACTGAAGCTTTCTTT
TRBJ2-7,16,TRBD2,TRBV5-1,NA,CASSLDALAGGREQYF,TGCGCCAGCAGCTTGGACGCTCTAGCGGGAGGGAGGGAGCAGTACTTC
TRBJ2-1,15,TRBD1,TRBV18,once,CASSQETGGYNEQFF,TGTGCCAGCTCACAAGAGACAGGGGGCTACAATGAGCAGTTCTTC
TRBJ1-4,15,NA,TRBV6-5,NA,CASSYSGAPEEKLFF,TGTGCCAGCAGTTACTCGGGGGCACCGGAGGAAAAACTGTTTTTT
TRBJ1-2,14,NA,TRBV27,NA,CASTLGPGLYGYTF,TGTGCCAGCACCCTAGGTCCAGGGCTCTATGGCTACACCTTC
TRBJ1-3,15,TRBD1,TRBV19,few,CASSTGQGNGNTIYF,TGTGCCAGTAGTACGGGACAGGGGAATGGAAACACCATATATTTT
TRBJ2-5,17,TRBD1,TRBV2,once,CASSSLDRDSHQETQYF,TGTGCCAGCAGTAGCCTAGACCGGGACAGCCACCAAGAGACCCAGTACTTC
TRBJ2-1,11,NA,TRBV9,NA,CASSSRGEQFF,TGTGCCAGCAGCTCCCGGGGTGAGCAGTTCTTC
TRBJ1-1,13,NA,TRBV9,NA,CASSAQGNTEAFF,TGTGCCAGCAGCGCACAGGGGAACACTGAAGCTTTCTTT
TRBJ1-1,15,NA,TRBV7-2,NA,CASSLSPGGETEAFF,TGTGCCAGCAGCTTATCACCAGGCGGGGAGACTGAAGCTTTCTTT
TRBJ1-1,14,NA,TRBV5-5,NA,CASSFSLLNTEAFF,TGTGCCAGCAGCTTCTCCTTATTGAACACTGAAGCTTTCTTT
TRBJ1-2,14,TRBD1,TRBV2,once,CASSDEGQLYGYTF,TGTGCCAGCAGTGACGAGGGACAGCTCTATGGCTACACCTTC
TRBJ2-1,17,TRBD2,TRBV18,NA,CASSPGGTSGDYNEQFF,TGTGCCAGCTCACCAGGCGGGACTAGCGGGGATTACAATGAGCAGTTCTTC